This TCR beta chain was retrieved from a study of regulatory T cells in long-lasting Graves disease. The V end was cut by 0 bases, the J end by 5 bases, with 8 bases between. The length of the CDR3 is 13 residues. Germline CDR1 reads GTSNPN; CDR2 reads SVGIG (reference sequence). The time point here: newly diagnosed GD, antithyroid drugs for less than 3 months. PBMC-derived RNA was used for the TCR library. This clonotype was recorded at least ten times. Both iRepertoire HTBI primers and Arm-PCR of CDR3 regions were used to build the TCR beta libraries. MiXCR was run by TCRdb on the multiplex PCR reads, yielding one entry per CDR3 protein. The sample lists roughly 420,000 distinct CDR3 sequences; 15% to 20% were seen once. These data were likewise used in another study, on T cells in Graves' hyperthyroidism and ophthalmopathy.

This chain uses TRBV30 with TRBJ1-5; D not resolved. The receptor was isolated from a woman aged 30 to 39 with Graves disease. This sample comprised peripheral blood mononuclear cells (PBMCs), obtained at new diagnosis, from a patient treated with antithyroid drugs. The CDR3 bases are TGTGCCTGGAGTGTCCGGGATTATCAGCCCCAGCATTTT. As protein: CAWSVRDYQPQHF.